This TCR beta chain was identified in a study of OX40 agonist ivuxolimab in advanced cancers. General observations from the study: Also showing low normalized T-cell clonal expansion were some of the nonresponders. There was clonal expansion of CD4+ and CD8+ blood T cells by week 6 at 0.1 to 3.0 mg/kg. Antigen specificity remained undetermined for the expanded peripheral T cells.

Concerning this clone itself: What it recognizes is unknown.

Some clones are missing from TCRdb's copy, which holds only in-frame ones; the method was immunoSEQ multiplex PCR. This table holds about 17,000 clones, roughly 92% found once. V dropped 0 bases and J dropped 3 bases, with 15 bases sitting between them. CDR3 length: 16 amino acids. CDR1 SQVTM and CDR2 ANQGSEA come from the germline V gene. The chain has TRBV29-1 and TRBJ2-1, with no clear D. The sequence derives from an adult with an advanced solid tumor such as melanoma, head and neck, liver or kidney cancer. The sample in question was CD4+ or CD8+ T cells sorted from blood, obtained in a trial of the OX40 agonist ivuxolimab. The CDR3 is CSVEDPRTPYYNEQFF. The CDR3 DNA reads as TGCAGCGTTGAAGATCCGAGAACACCCTACTACAATGAGCAGTTCTTC.